This T cell receptor beta chain came from a study of CD4 T cells in relation to SARS-CoV-2 and coronaviruses. Study in general: PBMCs were cultured with antigen for less than twelve days before TCR beta sequencing.

Unexposed donor CD4+ T cells date from about 2011-2018, before the COVID-19 pandemic. The cells were cultured for about ten days before CD4+ T cells were isolated. TCRdb's table, derived via immunoSEQ multiplex PCR, lists solely in-frame clones and lacks some. There are around 16,000 clones in the sample; 76% occur only once, and approximately 30% lies in the top ten. The V segment lost 3 bases and the J segment 3 bases; nucleotides outside the gene matches: 4. The CDR3 loop spans 14 amino acids. CDR1 and CDR2 (germline): SGHNT, YYREEE (reference sequence). Points on this clone: Its antigen is not identified.

The chain employs TRBV5-4 and TRBJ2-7; 9 nucleotides match TRBD1. Sequencing input: CD4+ T cells from PBMCs, cultured in vitro. This receptor was taken from a human donor in good health. Here the CDR3 reads CASSSPTGGYEQYF. The CDR3 DNA is TGTGCCAGCAGCTCGCCGACAGGGGGCTACGAGCAGTACTTC.